The 7 T cell receptor beta chains presented below share a single source sample, sequenced in a study of Tregs in tolerant kidney transplant recipients. Mixed chimerism was transient after nonmyeloablative marrow transplants from related graft donors. Measured with immunoSEQ multiplex PCR; TCRdb has only the in-frame clones, and not every one. The sample includes roughly 6,700 clones. The source material was CD4+ T cells from blood (PBMCs), sampled 6 months after the transplant. All receptors come from a human patient who received a combined kidney and bone marrow transplant. Some T cells may have originated in the graft donor.

Regarding this clone: The CDR3 end lies 3 residues beyond the end of the read and is filled in from the germline J gene. This chain joins TRBV28 and TRBJ2-1, with TRBD2 as a possible D gene (7 bases). This CDR3 has 17 residues. From germline, CDR1 is MDHEN and CDR2 SYDVKM. V dropped 6 bases and J dropped 4 bases, with 22 bases sitting between them. CDR3 sequence reads: CASSTPWGGQGYNEQFF. CDR3 DNA, as far as it was read: TGTGCCAGCAGCACGCCTTGGGGGGGGCAAGGTTACAATGAG.

Turning to this clone: At one of its ends the junction is not consistent with the germline gene, which may arise from a read error. The read terminates 3 residues before the CDR3 end, so the remaining end is supplied by the germline J gene. This chain uses TRBV7-2 with TRBJ2-7, with 7 nucleotides matching TRBD2. CDR3 length equals 15 residues. Germline V lookup: CDR1 SGHTA, CDR2 FQGNSA. Incomplete CDR3 DNA: TGTGCCAGCACCTTAAACCCCAGCGGGGTATACGAG. It is translated as CASTLNPSGVYE. The whole CDR3 protein is CASTLNPSGVYEQYF. The full variable domain, its missing parts supplied by reference TRBV7-2 and TRBJ2-7, is GAGVSQSPSNKVTEKGKDVELRCDPISGHTALYWYRQSLGQGLEFLIYFQGNSAPDKSGLPSDRFSAERTGGSVSTLTIQRTQQEDSAVYLCASTLNPSGVYEQYFGPGTRLTVT.

On this clone itself: The sequenced fragment ends 3 residues before the CDR3 boundary, so the rest is inferred from the germline J gene. The V and J genes are TRBV18 and TRBJ2-7; TRBD1 is a possible D gene (5 bases). CDR3 length equals 15 residues. Germline CDR1 reads KGHSH; CDR2 reads LQKENI. Trimming shortened V by 2 bases and J by 4 bases, and 15 bases separated the two germline ends. The part of the CDR3 DNA that was read is TGTGCCAGCTCACCAACGGGCAGGGCCGGATACGAG. Protein: CASSPTGRAGYE. The full CDR3 is CASSPTGRAGYEQYF.

Regarding this clone: The read is 3 residues too short to cover the CDR3 end, so that end is filled in from the germline J gene. The chain joins TRBV7-9 to TRBJ2-3; 7 bases agree with TRBD1. This CDR3 comprises 14 residues. The V gene end was trimmed by 5 bases and the J gene end by 2 bases; junction bases not matched to a gene: 4. Germline V gives CDR1 SEHNR, CDR2 FQNEAQ (reference sequence). Incomplete CDR3 DNA: TGTGCCAGCAGCCGGGACAGCAACACAGATACG. Translated, it gives CASSRDSNTDT. The whole CDR3 protein is CASSRDSNTDTQYF.

As for this clone: The read halts 3 residues ahead of the CDR3 end, with the missing end drawn from the germline J gene. V is TRBV6-2 or TRBV6-3 and J is TRBJ1-2; TRBD1 agrees at 7 bases. From germline, CDR1 is MNHEY and CDR2 SVGEGT. The CDR3 runs 16 residues. The CDR3 sequence is CASSYPTTGRITGYTF. Incomplete CDR3 DNA: TGTGCCAGCAGTTATCCGACGACAGGGAGGATTACGGGC.

This clone is called medium-sized based on its frequency. With the read ending 3 residues before the CDR3 end, the germline J gene is used to fill in that end. The rearrangement uses TRBV5-1 and TRBJ2-7, with TRBD2 matching 14 bases. The V gene's germline CDR1 is SGHRS and CDR2 YFSETQ. This CDR3 comprises 14 residues. V shed 4 bases and J 6 bases; nucleotides not matched to a gene: 3. The DNA read from the CDR3 is TGCGCCAGCAGCCCCGGGACTAGCGGGAGCGAG. It yields the protein CASSPGTSGSE. The whole CDR3 reads CASSPGTSGSEQYF.

Details on this clone: The read ends 3 residues early relative to the CDR3; the germline J gene fills the gap. The chain joins TRBV2 to TRBJ2-1; 13 nucleotides match TRBD2. Losses at the gene ends were 6 bases for V and 2 bases for J; bases not matched to a gene: 10. CDR1 and CDR2 from the germline V gene are SNHLY and FYNNEI. The CDR3 consists of 18 residues. The DNA read from the CDR3 is TGTGCCAGCAGCCGCCTGACTAGCGGGAGGACTACCTACAATGAG. Its protein product is CASSRLTSGRTTYNE. The full CDR3 protein reads CASSRLTSGRTTYNEQFF.